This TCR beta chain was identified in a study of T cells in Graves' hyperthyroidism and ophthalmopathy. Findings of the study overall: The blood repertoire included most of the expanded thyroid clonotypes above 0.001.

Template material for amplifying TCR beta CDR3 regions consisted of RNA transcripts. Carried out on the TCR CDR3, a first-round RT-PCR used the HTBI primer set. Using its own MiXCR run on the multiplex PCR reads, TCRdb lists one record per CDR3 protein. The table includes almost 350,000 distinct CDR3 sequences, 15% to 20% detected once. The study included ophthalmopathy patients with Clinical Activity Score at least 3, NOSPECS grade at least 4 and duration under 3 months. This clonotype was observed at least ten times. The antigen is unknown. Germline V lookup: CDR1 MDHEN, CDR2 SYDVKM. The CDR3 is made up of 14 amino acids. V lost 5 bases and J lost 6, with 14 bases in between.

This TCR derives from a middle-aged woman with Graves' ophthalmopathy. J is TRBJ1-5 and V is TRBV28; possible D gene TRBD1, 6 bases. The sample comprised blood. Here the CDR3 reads CASSQPGETQPQHF. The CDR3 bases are TGTGCCAGCAGTCAACCAGGGGAGACTCAGCCCCAGCATTTT.